Sequencing of this T cell receptor beta chain was carried out in a study of blood T cell repertoires in COVID-19. The wider study: From T cells, B-cell-depleted T cells, or PBMCs came the material, which was cDNA or gDNA.

This CDR3 comprises 13 residues. CDR1 and CDR2 from the germline V gene are SQVTM and ANQGSEA. V was pared by 4 bases and J by 1 base, with 9 bases between. How the authors handled the data: Reference gene primer amplification yielded estimated nucleated cell counts. TCRdb's table, derived via immunoSEQ multiplex PCR, lists solely in-frame clones and lacks some. V and J calls and clone size are as listed in that table; D and trimming were resolved from the DNA. The data show 93,000 or so clones, with roughly nine tenths seen just once and under 20% held by the top ten. This sequence joins TRBV29-1 and TRBJ2-3; no clear D gene. The source of this sequence is a woman aged 80 or over in a cohort sampled during active COVID-19. The sequenced material came from peripheral blood. CDR3 DNA sequence: TGCAGCGTTGTTCTGGGCGGCACAGATACGCAGTATTTT. Its translation: CSVVLGGTDTQYF.